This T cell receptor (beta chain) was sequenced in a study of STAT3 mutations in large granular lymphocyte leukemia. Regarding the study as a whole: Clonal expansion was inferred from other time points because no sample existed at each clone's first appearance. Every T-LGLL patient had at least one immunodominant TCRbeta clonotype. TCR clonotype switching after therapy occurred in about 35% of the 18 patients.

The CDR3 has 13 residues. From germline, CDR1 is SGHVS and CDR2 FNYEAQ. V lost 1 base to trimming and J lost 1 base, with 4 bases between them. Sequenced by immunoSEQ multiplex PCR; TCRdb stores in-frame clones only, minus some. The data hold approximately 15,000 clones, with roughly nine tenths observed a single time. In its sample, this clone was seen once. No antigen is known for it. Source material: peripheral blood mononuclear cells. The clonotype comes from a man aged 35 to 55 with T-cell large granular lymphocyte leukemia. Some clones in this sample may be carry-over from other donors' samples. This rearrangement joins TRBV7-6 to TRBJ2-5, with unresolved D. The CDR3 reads CASSLGRQETQYF. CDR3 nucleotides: TGTGCCAGCAGCTTAGGACGCCAAGAGACCCAGTACTTC.